The 25 T cell receptor beta chains listed next were all sequenced from one sample in a study of graft-versus-host responses after intestinal transplantation. Profiled with immunoSEQ multiplex PCR; TCRdb holds only in-frame clones, not every one. The sample shows about 97,000 clones, 91% of them seen only once. Their cognate antigens are unknown. The material sequenced was unstimulated CD4+ T cells sorted from spleen or lymph node cells, taken before transplant. These receptors were taken from a human donor who was the organ donor for an intestinal transplant.

The chain combines TRBV28 with TRBJ2-7; TRBD2 matches 12 bases. This CDR3 is built from 18 residues. The V and J ends lost 1 base and 1 base, in that order; junction bases with no gene match: 8. In germline, CDR1 is MDHEN, CDR2 SYDVKM. The CDR3 reads CASSLLTLAGGRSYEQYF. CDR3 DNA: TGTGCCAGCAGTTTATTAACCCTAGCGGGGGGGAGATCCTACGAGCAGTACTTC.

The chain recombines TRBV19 with TRBJ1-4; the match to TRBD1 covers 10 bases. The CDR3 covers 14 residues. Germline V gene lookup returns CDR1 LNHDA and CDR2 SQIVND (reference sequence). The junction had 6 bases not matched to a gene; V was cut back by 8 bases and J by 6 bases. The DNA of the CDR3 is TGTGCCAGTGGGGACAGGGGAGGGTATGAAAAACTGTTTTTT. This gives the protein CASGDRGGYEKLFF.

The chain uses TRBV18 and TRBJ2-5, with a weak D call TRBD2 (5 bases). With 4 bases removed from V and 2 bases from J, the gap between germline ends came to 11 bases. Germline V gene data show CDR1 as KGHSH and CDR2 as LQKENI. This CDR3 is 14 amino acids long. DNA of the CDR3: TGTGCCAGCTCACTCTACGGGGAGCAAGAGACCCAGTACTTC. It yields the protein CASSLYGEQETQYF.

This chain links TRBV28 with TRBJ1-2; 8 nucleotides agree with TRBD1. Germline trimming cut 3 bases from V and 5 bases from J; bases unmatched to any gene: 8. Germline assignment: CDR1 MDHEN and CDR2 SYDVKM. There are 15 residues in the CDR3. CDR3 amino acids: CASSFLGQDPYGYTF. Written as DNA, the CDR3 is TGTGCCAGCAGTTTTCTGGGACAGGACCCTTATGGCTACACCTTC.

This chain joins TRBV19 and TRBJ1-6, with TRBD1 as a possible D gene (5 bases). Trimming shortened V by 5 bases and J by 6 bases, and 20 bases separated the two germline ends. Germline-derived CDR1 and CDR2 are LNHDA and SQIVND (reference sequence). This CDR3 has 17 amino acids. The CDR3 is CASSRQGEARGNSPLHF. The CDR3 nucleotides are TGTGCCAGTAGTCGTCAGGGAGAAGCGCGGGGTAATTCACCCCTCCACTTT.

The chain links TRBV4-1 to TRBJ2-4, with 7 bases aligning to TRBD1. V trimming: 1 base; J trimming: 0 bases; junction bases outside the gene matches: 6. The V gene's germline CDR1 is MGHRA and CDR2 YSYEKL. CDR3 length: 17 amino acids. CDR3 nucleotides: TGCGCCAGCAGCCAAGGGACAGGCCCGCTAGCCAAAAACATTCAGTACTTC. The encoded protein is CASSQGTGPLAKNIQYF.

The chain employs TRBV5-1 and TRBJ1-3; the match to TRBD1 covers 9 bases. The J segment lost 0 bases and the V segment lost 5 bases, leaving 12 bases of the junction unmatched. The length of the CDR3 is 18 residues. CDR1 and CDR2 from the germline V gene are SGHRS and YFSETQ. CDR3 region: CASSWLPQGAFSGNTIYF. In nucleotides, the CDR3 is TGCGCCAGCAGTTGGCTACCACAGGGGGCCTTCTCTGGAAACACCATATATTTT. Complete variable domain (other parts from reference TRBV5-1 and TRBJ1-3): KAGVTQTPRYLIKTRGQQVTLSCSPISGHRSVSWYQQTPGQGLQFLFEYFSETQRNKGNFPGRFSGRQFSNSRSEMNVSTLELGDSALYLCASSWLPQGAFSGNTIYFGEGSWLTVV.

The rearrangement uses TRBV27 and TRBJ2-2, with 7 bases that match TRBD2. The CDR3 contains 13 residues. Germline-derived CDR1 and CDR2 are MNHEY and SMNVEV (reference sequence). The J segment lost 6 bases and the V segment lost 5 bases, leaving 3 bases of the junction unmatched. The CDR3 coding sequence is TGTGCCAGCAGTCGGGGGGACTCCGGGGAGCTGTTTTTT. Translating it yields CASSRGDSGELFF.

This clone occurred once. The rearrangement joins TRBV6-5 to TRBJ2-1; the D is unclear. The CDR3 runs to 13 residues. Germline-derived CDR1 and CDR2 are MNHEY and SVGAGI. Trimming stripped 4 bases from V and 7 bases from J, with 11 bases between. The CDR3 DNA follows: TGTGCCAGCAGTTCACTGCTCGGGAATGAGCAGTTCTTC. Its protein is CASSSLLGNEQFF.

J is TRBJ2-7 and V is TRBV6-5; 7 bases are shared with TRBD2. Per the germline V gene, CDR1 is MNHEY and CDR2 is SVGAGI. The CDR3 extends over 16 amino acids. V was pared by 3 bases and J by 0 bases, with 8 bases of the junction left unmatched. CDR3 in amino acids: CASSYAWGGSSYEQYF. The CDR3 DNA reads TGTGCCAGCAGTTATGCTTGGGGGGGGAGCTCCTACGAGCAGTACTTC.

The J gene is TRBJ1-2, the V gene TRBV4-2, with a weak D call TRBD1 (6 bases). This CDR3 contains 14 residues. Germline lookup yields CDR1 LGHNA and CDR2 YNFKEQ. V shed 1 base and J shed 0 bases, with 6 bases lying between them. This CDR3 is CASSQGTANYGYTF. The CDR3 coding sequence is TGTGCCAGCAGCCAAGGGACAGCTAACTATGGCTACACCTTC.

The chain recombines TRBV6-5 with TRBJ1-5; TRBD1 aligns across 9 bases. This CDR3 is built from 14 residues. V was clipped by 5 bases and J by 7 bases; unmatched bases: 6. From germline, CDR1 is MNHEY and CDR2 SVGAGI. This CDR3 is CASSPDRGRQPQHF. The CDR3 DNA sequence: TGTGCCAGCAGTCCTGACAGGGGGAGGCAGCCCCAGCATTTT.

This rearrangement joins TRBV27 to TRBJ2-7; 8 nucleotides line up with TRBD1. The CDR3 sequence is 15 residues long. Germline CDR1 and CDR2: MNHEY and SMNVEV (reference sequence). With V trimmed by 5 bases and J by 5 bases, 11 bases remained unmatched. In DNA, the CDR3 is TGTGCCAGCAGTCTAACTAGACAGGGGAAGAACGAGCAGTACTTC. It yields the protein CASSLTRQGKNEQYF.

The chain links TRBV4-3 to TRBJ1-6; D unresolved. The germline V and J ends were trimmed by 2 bases and 9 bases, with 17 bases remaining between them. CDR1 is LGHNA and CDR2 is YSLEER in the germline V gene. There are 16 residues in the CDR3. CDR3: CASSQHPGLAVSPLHF. The CDR3, as DNA: TGCGCCAGCAGCCAACATCCGGGCCTAGCGGTTTCACCCCTCCACTTT.

This clone was seen more than once but under ten times. The chain carries TRBV7-9 and TRBJ1-2; 8 bases match TRBD1. This CDR3 is built from 14 residues. Trimming removed 3 bases from V and 6 bases from J; junction bases left unmatched: 6. Germline CDR1 SEHNR, CDR2 FQNEAQ (reference sequence). DNA for the CDR3: TGTGCCAGCAGCTTGACCGGGACAGGAAATGGCTACACCTTC. As protein: CASSLTGTGNGYTF.

This chain connects TRBV18 to TRBJ2-1; possibly TRBD2 for D (6 bases). Germline lookup yields CDR1 KGHSH and CDR2 LQKENI. Trimming pared 4 bases from V and 2 bases from J, leaving 18 bases between. The CDR3 is 17 amino acids. The CDR3 sequence: CASSLHPPRGTYNEQFF. CDR3 nucleotides: TGTGCCAGCTCACTCCACCCCCCGCGGGGAACCTACAATGAGCAGTTCTTC.

This clone occurred once. The J gene is TRBJ2-1, the V gene TRBV19; the D is unclear. This CDR3 is 16 amino acids long. In germline, CDR1 is LNHDA, CDR2 SQIVND (reference sequence). V was pared by 3 bases and J by 0 bases, with 12 bases between. The CDR3 is CASSIAAEISYNEQFF. CDR3 coding DNA: TGTGCCAGTAGTATCGCCGCGGAGATCTCCTACAATGAGCAGTTCTTC. Complete variable domain (other parts from reference TRBV19 and TRBJ2-1): DGGITQSPKYLFRKEGQNVTLSCEQNLNHDAMYWYRQDPGQGLRLIYYSQIVNDFQKGDIAEGYSVSREKKESFPLTVTSAQKNPTAFYLCASSIAAEISYNEQFFGPGTRLTVL.

The chain has TRBV5-1 and TRBJ2-4, with D possibly being TRBD2 (5 bases). The V gene lost 3 bases and the J gene lost 0 bases, with 10 bases spanning the gap. From germline, CDR1 is SGHRS and CDR2 YFSETQ. The CDR3 length is 15 residues. CDR3 amino acids: CASSSGGLAKNIQYF. The CDR3 nucleotides are TGCGCCAGCAGCTCGGGCGGGCTAGCCAAAAACATTCAGTACTTC.

This clone was seen once. The rearrangement uses TRBV9 and TRBJ1-6, with D hard to call. V was clipped by 0 bases and J by 7 bases, with 14 bases between them. The CDR3 is made up of 16 amino acids. From germline, CDR1 is SGDLS and CDR2 YYNGEE. The CDR3 DNA sequence: TGTGCCAGCAGCGTAGAGGCCAGGCTCATAAATTCACCCCTCCACTTT. Translation: CASSVEARLINSPLHF. Drawing the rest from reference TRBV9 and TRBJ1-6, the complete variable domain is DSGVTQTPKHLITATGQRVTLRCSPRSGDLSVYWYQQSLDQGLQFLIQYYNGEERAKGNILERFSAQQFPDLHSELNLSSLELGDSALYFCASSVEARLINSPLHFGNGTRLTVT.

The genes are TRBV4-1 and TRBJ2-2; 11 positions agree with TRBD2. The CDR3 loop spans 18 amino acids. Looked up from germline, CDR1 is MGHRA and CDR2 is YSYEKL. The V and J ends lost 4 bases and 1 base, in that order; junction bases with no gene match: 8. CDR3 bases: TGCGCCAGCAGCCTAGACAGGACTAGCGGGCTGAACACCGGGGAGCTGTTTTTT. Protein sequence: CASSLDRTSGLNTGELFF.

This rearrangement joins TRBV19 to TRBJ1-1; TRBD1 is a possible D gene (6 bases). This CDR3 is 16 amino acids long. The V gene's germline CDR1 is LNHDA and CDR2 SQIVND (reference sequence). V dropped 6 bases and J dropped 1 base, with 18 bases sitting between them. The CDR3 DNA reads TGTGCCAGTAGACGCAACACAGGGTCGGGGAACACTGAAGCTTTCTTT. As protein: CASRRNTGSGNTEAFF.

This clone has only one observation. The chain uses TRBV4-2 and TRBJ1-1; 11 nucleotides line up with TRBD1. The germline V gene has CDR1 LGHNA and CDR2 YNFKEQ. The CDR3 is made up of 15 amino acids. Trimming cost V 1 base and J 7 bases; bases outside gene matches: 5. The CDR3 protein is CASSQVGQGAGEAFF. The CDR3 DNA follows: TGTGCCAGCAGCCAAGTTGGACAGGGGGCGGGTGAAGCTTTCTTT.

V is TRBV4-1 and J is TRBJ1-2, with TRBD1 identical over 8 bases. Germline V gives CDR1 MGHRA, CDR2 YSYEKL. The CDR3 is made up of 15 amino acids. Losses at the gene ends were 4 bases for V and 4 bases for J; bases not matched to a gene: 8. The CDR3 loop reads CASSPHGQGGYGYTF. The CDR3 bases are TGCGCCAGCAGCCCCCACGGACAGGGCGGCTATGGCTACACCTTC.

The chain is built from TRBV9 and TRBJ2-3; no clear D gene. Between the trimmed V and J ends, which lost 0 bases and 2 bases, there was a span of 7 bases. The CDR3 loop spans 14 amino acids. The germline V gene encodes CDR1 SGDLS and CDR2 YYNGEE. The CDR3 reads CASSVERYTDTQYF. The CDR3 DNA sequence: TGTGCCAGCAGCGTAGAACGGTACACAGATACGCAGTATTTT.

V is TRBV9 and J is TRBJ2-5, with D perhaps TRBD2 (5 bases). The CDR3 runs 14 residues. V gave up 4 bases and J gave up 0 bases, with 10 bases separating them. CDR1 is SGDLS and CDR2 is YYNGEE in the germline V gene. CDR3 nucleotide sequence: TGTGCCAGCAGCCCTCGGGGTAACCAAGAGACCCAGTACTTC. It yields the protein CASSPRGNQETQYF.